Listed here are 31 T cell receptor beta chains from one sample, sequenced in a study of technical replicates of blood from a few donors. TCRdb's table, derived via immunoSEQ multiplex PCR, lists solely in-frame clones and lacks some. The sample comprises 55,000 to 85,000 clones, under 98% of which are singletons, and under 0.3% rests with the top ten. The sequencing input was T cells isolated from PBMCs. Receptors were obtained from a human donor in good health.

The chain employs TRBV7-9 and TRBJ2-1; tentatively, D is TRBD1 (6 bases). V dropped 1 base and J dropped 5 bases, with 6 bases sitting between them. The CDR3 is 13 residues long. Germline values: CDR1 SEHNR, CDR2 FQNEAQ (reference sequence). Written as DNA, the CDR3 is TGTGCCAGCAGCTTAGGGACAGACAATGAGCAGTTCTTC. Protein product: CASSLGTDNEQFF.

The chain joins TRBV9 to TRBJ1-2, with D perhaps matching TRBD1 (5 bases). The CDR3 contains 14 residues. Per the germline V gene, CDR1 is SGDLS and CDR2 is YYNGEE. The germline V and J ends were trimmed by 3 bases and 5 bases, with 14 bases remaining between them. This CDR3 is CASSAAGRGYGYTF. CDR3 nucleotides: TGTGCCAGCAGCGCAGCAGGGCGGGGGTATGGCTACACCTTC.

The CDR3 nucleotides are TGCAGCGTTGAACCGGCGGGAGATGAGCAGTTCTTC. This encodes CSVEPAGDEQFF. The chain has TRBV29-1 and TRBJ2-1; 7 bases are shared with TRBD2. The CDR3 is 12 amino acids. V dropped 2 bases and J dropped 8; count of bases not matched to a gene: 3. CDR1 and CDR2 from the germline V gene are SQVTM and ANQGSEA.

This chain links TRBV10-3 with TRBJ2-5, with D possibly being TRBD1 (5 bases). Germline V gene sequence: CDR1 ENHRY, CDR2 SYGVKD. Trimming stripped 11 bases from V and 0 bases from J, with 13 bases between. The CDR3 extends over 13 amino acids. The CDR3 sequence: CAVSAGHQETQYF. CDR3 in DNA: TGTGCCGTTTCTGCAGGGCACCAAGAGACCCAGTACTTC.

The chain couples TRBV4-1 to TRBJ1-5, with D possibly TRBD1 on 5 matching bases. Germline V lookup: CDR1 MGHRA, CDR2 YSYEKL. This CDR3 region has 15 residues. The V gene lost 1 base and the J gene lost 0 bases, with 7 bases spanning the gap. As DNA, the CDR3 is TGCGCCAGCAGCCAAGCAGGGTATAGCAATCAGCCCCAGCATTTT. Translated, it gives CASSQAGYSNQPQHF.

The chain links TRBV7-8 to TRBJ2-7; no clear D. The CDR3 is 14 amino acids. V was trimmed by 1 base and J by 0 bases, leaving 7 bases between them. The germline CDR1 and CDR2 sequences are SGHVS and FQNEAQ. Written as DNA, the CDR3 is TGTGCCAGCAGCTTAGACAGTAGCTCCTACGAGCAGTACTTC. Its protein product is CASSLDSSSYEQYF.

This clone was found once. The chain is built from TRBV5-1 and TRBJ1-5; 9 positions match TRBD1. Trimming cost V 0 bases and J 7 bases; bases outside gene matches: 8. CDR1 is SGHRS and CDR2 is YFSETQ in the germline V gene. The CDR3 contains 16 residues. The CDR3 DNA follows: TGCGCCAGCAGCTTGGCCGGGACAGGGCTTGGCCAGCCCCAGCATTTT. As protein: CASSLAGTGLGQPQHF.

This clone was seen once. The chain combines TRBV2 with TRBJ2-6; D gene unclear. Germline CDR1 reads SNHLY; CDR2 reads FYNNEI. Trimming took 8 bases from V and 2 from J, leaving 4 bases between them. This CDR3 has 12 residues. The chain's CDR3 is CASGPGANVLTF. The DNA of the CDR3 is TGTGCCAGCGGGCCTGGGGCCAACGTCCTGACTTTC.

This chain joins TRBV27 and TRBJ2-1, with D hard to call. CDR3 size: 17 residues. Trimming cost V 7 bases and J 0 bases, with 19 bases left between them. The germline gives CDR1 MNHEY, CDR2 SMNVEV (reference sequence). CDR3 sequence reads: CASTRFYPFSSYNEQFF. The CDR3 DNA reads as TGTGCCAGCACCCGATTCTACCCTTTTAGCTCCTACAATGAGCAGTTCTTC.

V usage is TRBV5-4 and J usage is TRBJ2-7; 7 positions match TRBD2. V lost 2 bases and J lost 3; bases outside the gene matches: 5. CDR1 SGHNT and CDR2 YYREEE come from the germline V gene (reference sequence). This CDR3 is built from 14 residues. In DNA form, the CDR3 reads TGTGCCAGCAGCTTTGGCCTAGCGGACTACGAGCAGTACTTC. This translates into CASSFGLADYEQYF.

CDR3 sequence: CASSSTSNPGGETQYF. CDR3 sequence (DNA): TGTGCCAGCAGTTCTACCTCAAATCCAGGGGGTGAGACCCAGTACTTC. This chain connects TRBV27 to TRBJ2-5; TRBD1 agrees at 7 bases. Germline V gene lookup returns CDR1 MNHEY and CDR2 SMNVEV (reference sequence). Trimming cost V 4 bases and J 5 bases; bases outside gene matches: 13. This CDR3 has 16 residues.

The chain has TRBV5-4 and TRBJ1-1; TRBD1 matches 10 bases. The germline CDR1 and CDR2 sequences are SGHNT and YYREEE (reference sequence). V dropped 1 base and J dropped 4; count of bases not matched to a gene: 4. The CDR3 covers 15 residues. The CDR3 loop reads CASSLSTGGFTEAFF. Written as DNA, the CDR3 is TGTGCCAGCAGCTTGTCGACAGGGGGCTTCACTGAAGCTTTCTTT.

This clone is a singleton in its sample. The CDR3 DNA reads as TGTGCCAGCAGTGTCGGGACAGAGAACACTGAAGCTTTCTTT. It codes for CASSVGTENTEAFF. The rearrangement uses TRBV6-1 and TRBJ1-1, with 7 positions matching TRBD1. This CDR3 contains 14 residues. The germline CDR1 and CDR2 sequences are MNHNS and SASEGT. The trim removed 4 bases at V and 1 base at J, leaving 3 bases unmatched.

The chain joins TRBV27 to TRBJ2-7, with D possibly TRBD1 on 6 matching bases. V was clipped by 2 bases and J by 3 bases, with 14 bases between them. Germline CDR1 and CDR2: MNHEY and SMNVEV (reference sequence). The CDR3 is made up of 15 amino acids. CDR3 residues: CASSLRGFALYEQYF. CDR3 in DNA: TGTGCCAGCAGTTTAAGGGGGTTCGCTCTCTACGAGCAGTACTTC.

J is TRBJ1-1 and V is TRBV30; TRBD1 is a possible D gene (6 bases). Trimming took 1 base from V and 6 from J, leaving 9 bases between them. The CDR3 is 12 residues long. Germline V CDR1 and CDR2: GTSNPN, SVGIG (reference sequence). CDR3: CAWSEGGAEAFF. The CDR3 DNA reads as TGTGCCTGGAGTGAGGGGGGGGCTGAAGCTTTCTTT.

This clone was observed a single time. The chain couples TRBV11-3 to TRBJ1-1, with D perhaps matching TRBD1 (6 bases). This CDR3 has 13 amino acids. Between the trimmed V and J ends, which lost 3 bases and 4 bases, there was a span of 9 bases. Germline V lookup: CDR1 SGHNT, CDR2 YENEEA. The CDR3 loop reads CASSFNRATEAFF. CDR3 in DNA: TGTGCCAGCAGCTTTAACAGGGCCACTGAAGCTTTCTTT.

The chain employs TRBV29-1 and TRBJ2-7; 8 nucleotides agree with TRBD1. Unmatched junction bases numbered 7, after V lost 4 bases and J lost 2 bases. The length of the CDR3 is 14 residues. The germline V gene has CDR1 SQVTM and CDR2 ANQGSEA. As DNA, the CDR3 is TGCAGCGTTGTGAGGGCAGGGGGCACCTACGAGCAGTACTTC. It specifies CSVVRAGGTYEQYF.

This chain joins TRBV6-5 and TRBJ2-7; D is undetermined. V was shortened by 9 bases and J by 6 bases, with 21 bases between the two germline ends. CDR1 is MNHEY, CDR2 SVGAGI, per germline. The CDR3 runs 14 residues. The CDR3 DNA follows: TGTGCCAGTAAACCCTTTATCGATCTCGGCGAGCAGTACTTC. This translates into CASKPFIDLGEQYF.

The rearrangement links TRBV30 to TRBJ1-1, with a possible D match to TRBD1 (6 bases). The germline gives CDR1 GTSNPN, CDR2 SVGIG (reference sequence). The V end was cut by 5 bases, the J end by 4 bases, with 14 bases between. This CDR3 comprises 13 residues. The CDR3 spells CAWAQGESTEAFF. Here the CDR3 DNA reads TGTGCCTGGGCACAGGGAGAATCCACTGAAGCTTTCTTT.

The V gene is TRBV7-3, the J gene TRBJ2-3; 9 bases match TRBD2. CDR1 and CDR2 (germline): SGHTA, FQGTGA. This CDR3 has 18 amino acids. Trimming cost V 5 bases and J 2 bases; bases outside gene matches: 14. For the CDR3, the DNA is TGTGCCAGCAGCCCACCTGGGGTTGCGGGAGGGCACACAGATACGCAGTATTTT. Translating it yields CASSPPGVAGGHTDTQYF.

The CDR3 spells CASSLNSQETQYF. DNA of the CDR3: TGTGCCAGCAGCCTAAATTCTCAAGAGACCCAGTACTTC. V usage is TRBV7-3 and J usage is TRBJ2-5; no definite D call. Trimming left V 5 bases short and J 2 bases short, with 9 bases between. This CDR3 is 13 amino acids long. Per germline, CDR1 SGHTA and CDR2 FQGTGA.

Here the CDR3 reads CASNPTSGSIGTDTQYF. CDR3 DNA sequence: TGTGCCAGCAATCCGACTAGCGGGAGTATCGGCACAGATACGCAGTATTTT. The chain combines TRBV7-9 with TRBJ2-3, with 12 bases that match TRBD2. The CDR3 extends over 17 amino acids. Trimming cost V 7 bases and J 1 base; bases outside gene matches: 9. CDR1 SEHNR and CDR2 FQNEAQ come from the germline V gene (reference sequence).

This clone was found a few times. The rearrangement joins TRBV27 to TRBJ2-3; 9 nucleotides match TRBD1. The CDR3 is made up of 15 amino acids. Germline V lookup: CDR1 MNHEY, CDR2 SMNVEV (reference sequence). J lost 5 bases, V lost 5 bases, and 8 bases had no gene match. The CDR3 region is CASSPLMGQGDTQYF. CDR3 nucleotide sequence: TGTGCCAGCAGTCCCCTTATGGGACAGGGAGATACGCAGTATTTT.

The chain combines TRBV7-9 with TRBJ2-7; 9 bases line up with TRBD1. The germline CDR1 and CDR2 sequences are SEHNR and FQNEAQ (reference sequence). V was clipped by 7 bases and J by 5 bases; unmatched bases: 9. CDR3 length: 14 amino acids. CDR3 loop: CASNGGTGNHEQYF. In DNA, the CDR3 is TGTGCCAGCAACGGAGGGACAGGGAACCACGAGCAGTACTTC.

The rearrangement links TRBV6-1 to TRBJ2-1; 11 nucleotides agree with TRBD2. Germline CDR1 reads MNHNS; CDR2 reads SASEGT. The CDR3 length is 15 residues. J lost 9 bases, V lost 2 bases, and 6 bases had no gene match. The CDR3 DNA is TGTGCCAGCAGTGAAACTAGCGGGAGTGTCAGTGAGCAGTTCTTC. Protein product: CASSETSGSVSEQFF.

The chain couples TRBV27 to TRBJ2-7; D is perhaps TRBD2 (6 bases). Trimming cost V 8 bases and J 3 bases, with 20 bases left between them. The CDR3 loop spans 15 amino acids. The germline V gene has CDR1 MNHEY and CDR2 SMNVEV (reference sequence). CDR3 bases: TGTGCCAGCCGAAGCGGCGGGGCCGATTTCTACGAGCAGTACTTC. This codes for CASRSGGADFYEQYF.

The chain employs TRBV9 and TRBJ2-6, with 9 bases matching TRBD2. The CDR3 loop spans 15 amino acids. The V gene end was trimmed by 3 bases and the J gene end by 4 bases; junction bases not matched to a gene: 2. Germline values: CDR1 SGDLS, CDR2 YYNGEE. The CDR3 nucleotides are TGTGCCAGCAGCGCTAGCGGGACGGGGGCCAACGTCCTGACTTTC. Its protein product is CASSASGTGANVLTF.

The CDR3 DNA follows: TGTGCCAGCAGCCGGGACTCGACCTACAATGAGCAGTTCTTC. The encoded protein is CASSRDSTYNEQFF. This chain connects TRBV6-5 to TRBJ2-1, with a possible D match to TRBD2 (6 bases). The germline CDR1 and CDR2 sequences are MNHEY and SVGAGI. This CDR3 is built from 14 residues. V gave up 6 bases and J gave up 2 bases, with 11 bases separating them.

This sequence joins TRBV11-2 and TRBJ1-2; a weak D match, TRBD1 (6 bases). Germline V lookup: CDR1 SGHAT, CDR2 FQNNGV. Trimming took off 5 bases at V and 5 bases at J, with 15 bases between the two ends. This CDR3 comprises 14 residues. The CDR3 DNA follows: TGTGCCAGCAGCGCCCGGACAGTATCATATGGCTACACCTTC. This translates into CASSARTVSYGYTF.

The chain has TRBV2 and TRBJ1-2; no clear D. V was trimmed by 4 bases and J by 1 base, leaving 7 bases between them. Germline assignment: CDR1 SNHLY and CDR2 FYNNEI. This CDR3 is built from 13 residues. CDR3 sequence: CASSVSVNYGYTF. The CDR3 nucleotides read TGTGCCAGCAGTGTAAGCGTTAACTATGGCTACACCTTC.

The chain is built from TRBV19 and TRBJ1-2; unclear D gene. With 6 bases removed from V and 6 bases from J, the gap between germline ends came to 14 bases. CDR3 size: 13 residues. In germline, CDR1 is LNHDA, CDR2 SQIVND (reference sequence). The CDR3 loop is CASSVGEGDGYTF. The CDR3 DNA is TGTGCCAGTAGCGTGGGCGAGGGCGATGGCTACACCTTC.